This entry concerns a single TCR delta chain. This clone is identified as medium-sized (0.01 to 0.1%). The clone's antigen remains unknown. Base qualities are not recorded, but no much larger clone differs from it by a single base. Library method: RT-PCR. The listed sequencing device is Illumina MiSeq. TCRdb reprocessed the public reads with the caller CATT; rows with the same DNA were merged afterwards. Present in this sample are 2,000 to 2,500 delta-chain clones, approximately 3.1% of which were seen just once. The ten largest clones capture 21% of the sample. CDR1 is given as GEAIGNYY and CDR2 as EKD, both from the germline V gene. The CDR3 numbers 19 residues from cysteine through phenylalanine. Only CDR3 DNA is held: 57 bases, read in frame from base 1. V lost 1 base and J lost 1 base, and the count of bases not matched to a germline gene is 16. This entry comes from a study of gamma-delta T cells after stem cell transplantation (dated by TCRdb to the mid-2010s).

Sequencing used gamma-delta T cells. The sequence links TRDV2 to TRDJ1; TRDD3 aligns with 8 central bases. This TCR derives from a human donor. It is not recorded whose cells these are; they may come from a transplant donor. The CDR3 here reads CACDTLGASFLGSTDKLIF. In nucleotides, the sequence is TGTGCCTGTGACACACTGGGGGCCTCTTTTTTGGGGTCCACCGATAAACTCATCTTT.